The rows below give T cell receptor beta chains drawn from one sample of a study of control samples from healthy donors and cancer patients. The repertoire was sequenced with immunoSEQ multiplex PCR; TCRdb's copy has only in-frame clones and lacks some. The data hold 150,000 to 190,000 clones, with about 93% observed a single time. The material sequenced was blood. These receptors were obtained from a man in his fifties or sixties in good health. Each CDR3 is given with its conserved first and last residue. Fields, in order: J gene, D gene, clone size, V gene, CDR3 protein, CDR3 DNA. A D gene is named only where the DNA matches it firmly. Where a row states a size, it is once, few, many or the class of an expanded clone; other rows omit it.

j_call: TRBJ2-7; d_call: .; clone_size: .; v_call: TRBV30; cdr3_aa: CAWSRYSGNRDEQYF; cdr3_nt: TGTGCCTGGAGCCGATACAGCGGGAACAGGGACGAGCAGTACTTC
j_call: TRBJ2-7; d_call: TRBD1; clone_size: .; v_call: TRBV5-8; cdr3_aa: CASSFRSTGGQYEQYF; cdr3_nt: TGTGCCAGCAGCTTCCGCTCGACAGGGGGGCAATACGAGCAGTACTTC
j_call: TRBJ1-2; d_call: .; clone_size: .; v_call: TRBV6-5; cdr3_aa: CASSYSLGQNYGYTF; cdr3_nt: TGTGCCAGCAGTTACTCCCTCGGACAGAACTATGGCTACACCTTC
j_call: TRBJ2-3; d_call: .; clone_size: .; v_call: TRBV7-8; cdr3_aa: CASSLALGADTQYF; cdr3_nt: TGTGCCAGCAGCTTAGCGCTAGGCGCAGATACGCAGTATTTT
j_call: TRBJ2-3; d_call: .; clone_size: .; v_call: TRBV27; cdr3_aa: CASTKRPSSTDTQYF; cdr3_nt: TGTGCCAGCACAAAGCGCCCCTCTAGCACAGATACGCAGTATTTT
j_call: TRBJ2-1; d_call: .; clone_size: .; v_call: TRBV4-1; cdr3_aa: CASSQDPARSSYNEQFF; cdr3_nt: TGCGCCAGCAGCCAAGATCCGGCTAGGAGCTCCTACAATGAGCAGTTCTTC
j_call: TRBJ2-1; d_call: TRBD2; clone_size: .; v_call: TRBV7-9; cdr3_aa: CASSGTSGRVDEQFF; cdr3_nt: TGTGCCAGCAGCGGGACTAGCGGGAGGGTGGATGAGCAGTTCTTC
j_call: TRBJ1-2; d_call: .; clone_size: .; v_call: TRBV7-9; cdr3_aa: CASSTDSYGYTF; cdr3_nt: TGTGCCAGCAGCACGGACAGCTATGGCTACACCTTC
j_call: TRBJ2-4; d_call: TRBD2; clone_size: .; v_call: TRBV2; cdr3_aa: CASSARTSGRENIQYF; cdr3_nt: TGTGCCAGCAGCGCCCGGACTAGCGGGAGGGAAAACATTCAGTACTTC
j_call: TRBJ2-7; d_call: .; clone_size: .; v_call: TRBV6-5; cdr3_aa: CASRRLRGSYEQYF; cdr3_nt: TGTGCCAGCAGAAGACTTAGGGGCTCCTACGAGCAGTACTTC
j_call: TRBJ1-2; d_call: TRBD1; clone_size: .; v_call: TRBV27; cdr3_aa: CASSSHDRVEGYTF; cdr3_nt: TGTGCCAGCAGTTCCCACGACAGGGTTGAGGGCTACACCTTC
j_call: TRBJ1-4; d_call: .; clone_size: .; v_call: TRBV5-1; cdr3_aa: CASSLGGRGEKLFF; cdr3_nt: TGCGCCAGCAGCTTAGGGGGGCGAGGTGAAAAACTGTTTTTT
j_call: TRBJ2-1; d_call: TRBD1; clone_size: .; v_call: TRBV2; cdr3_aa: CASSIDRVNEQFF; cdr3_nt: TGTGCCAGCAGCATCGACAGGGTCAATGAGCAGTTCTTC
j_call: TRBJ2-5; d_call: TRBD2; clone_size: .; v_call: TRBV5-1; cdr3_aa: CASSSGGGEETQYF; cdr3_nt: TGCGCCAGCAGCTCGGGCGGGGGGGAAGAGACCCAGTACTTC
j_call: TRBJ2-2; d_call: TRBD1; clone_size: once; v_call: TRBV7-9; cdr3_aa: CASKLDRGTGELFF; cdr3_nt: TGTGCCAGCAAATTGGACAGGGGAACCGGGGAGCTGTTTTTT
j_call: TRBJ1-1; d_call: .; clone_size: .; v_call: TRBV20-1; cdr3_aa: CSASHTEAFF; cdr3_nt: TGCAGTGCCAGTCACACTGAAGCTTTCTTT
j_call: TRBJ1-1; d_call: .; clone_size: once; v_call: TRBV28; cdr3_aa: CASSLIATEAFF; cdr3_nt: TGTGCCAGCAGTTTGATAGCCACTGAAGCTTTCTTT
j_call: TRBJ2-3; d_call: .; clone_size: once; v_call: TRBV7-2; cdr3_aa: CASSFGSSTDTQYF; cdr3_nt: TGTGCCAGCAGCTTTGGTAGTAGCACAGATACGCAGTATTTT
j_call: TRBJ2-5; d_call: .; clone_size: once; v_call: TRBV30; cdr3_aa: CAWSLTYQETQYF; cdr3_nt: TGTGCCTGGAGTCTGACTTACCAAGAGACCCAGTACTTC
j_call: TRBJ1-6; d_call: .; clone_size: .; v_call: TRBV28; cdr3_aa: CASMTVNSPLHF; cdr3_nt: TGTGCCAGCATGACAGTTAATTCACCCCTCCACTTT
j_call: TRBJ2-2; d_call: .; clone_size: once; v_call: TRBV5-1; cdr3_aa: CASSLVEPTNTGELFF; cdr3_nt: TGCGCCAGCAGCTTGGTGGAGCCCACGAACACCGGGGAGCTGTTTTTT
j_call: TRBJ1-2; d_call: .; clone_size: .; v_call: TRBV4-1; cdr3_aa: CASRLGTSYGYTF; cdr3_nt: TGCGCCAGCAGACTCGGGACTTCCTATGGCTACACCTTC
j_call: TRBJ2-3; d_call: .; clone_size: .; v_call: TRBV6-5; cdr3_aa: CASRGTFTDTQYF; cdr3_nt: TGTGCCAGCAGGGGGACATTCACAGATACGCAGTATTTT
j_call: TRBJ2-5; d_call: TRBD1; clone_size: .; v_call: TRBV5-1; cdr3_aa: CASSLGQVQGIETQYF; cdr3_nt: TGCGCCAGCAGCTTGGGGCAAGTACAGGGGATTGAGACCCAGTACTTC